The TCR beta chain under discussion was sequenced for a study of response to subunit inactivated influenza vaccine. Study findings and constraints: Few additional T cells are recruited per seasonal influenza vaccination, authors suggested.

This clonotype was seen more than once but under ten times. Its antigen remains unknown. The CDR3 sequence is 13 residues long. Trimming removed 3 bases from V and 3 bases from J, with 9 bases in between. Germline values: CDR1 MNHEY, CDR2 SVGAGI. MiXCR, applied by TCRdb to the RT-PCR reads, yields one record per CDR3 protein. Of fewer than 400,000 distinct CDR3 sequences in the sample, 21% were seen once. The chain is built from TRBV6-5 and TRBJ2-7; D is unclear. The source is a man in his fifties or sixties who received an inactivated influenza vaccine. This specimen consisted of PBMCs from blood, obtained approximately 20 months after vaccination. CDR3 sequence: CASSYEQYYEQYF. The CDR3 bases are TGTGCCAGCAGTTATGAACAGTACTACGAGCAGTACTTC.